These 23 T cell receptor beta chains came from one sample sequenced in a study of blood T cells in healthy people across ages. The second PCR ran about 6 to 11 cycles with a sample-barcoded 5' primer and J-beta primers. MiXCR, applied by TCRdb to the 5' RACE reads, yields one record per CDR3 protein. The data contain 750,000 to 850,000 distinct CDR3 sequences, approximately 25% of them singletons. A further study also used this sample, focusing on T cells of mothers and their children.

The sequencing sample was made of blood. The receptors stem from a boy aged 10-17 years in good health.

This chain's CDR3 is CSADSARVDNEQFF. The DNA of the CDR3 is TGCAGCGCCGACTCGGCCAGGGTAGACAATGAGCAGTTCTTC. V gene TRBV29-1 combines with J gene TRBJ2-1, with D possibly being TRBD1 (5 bases). From germline, CDR1 is SQVTM and CDR2 ANQGSEA. Between the trimmed V and J ends, which lost 7 bases and 5 bases, there was a span of 18 bases. This CDR3 comprises 14 residues.

The rearrangement joins TRBV6-9 to TRBJ2-5, with 13 bases identical to TRBD2. CDR1 and CDR2 (germline): MNHGY, SVAAGI. There are 18 residues in the CDR3. V lost 3 bases, J lost 4 bases, and 11 bases stayed unmatched. The CDR3 nucleotides are TGTGCCAGCAGTTACAAAGGCGCGACTAGCGGGGGGCCAGAGACCCAGTACTTC. It translates to CASSYKGATSGGPETQYF.

This clonotype was counted between two and nine times. V is TRBV10-3 and J is TRBJ2-3; 11 nucleotides agree with TRBD2. The V gene end was trimmed by 5 bases and the J gene end by 2 bases; junction bases not matched to a gene: 3. This CDR3 has 15 amino acids. CDR1 and CDR2 (germline): ENHRY, SYGVKD. Here the CDR3 reads CAISIAGGTTDTQYF. CDR3 DNA: TGTGCCATCAGTATAGCGGGGGGGACCACAGATACGCAGTATTTT.

The rearrangement links TRBV6-5 to TRBJ1-2; possible D gene TRBD1, 5 bases. The CDR3 is 19 amino acids. From germline, CDR1 is MNHEY and CDR2 SVGAGI. Trimming cost V 4 bases and J 6 bases, with 30 bases left between them. The CDR3 spells CASSLFLSDSLERRNGYTF. In DNA form, the CDR3 reads TGTGCCAGCAGTTTATTTCTTTCTGACAGCCTTGAGAGGAGGAATGGCTACACCTTC.

The chain carries TRBV7-2 and TRBJ1-2, with D maybe TRBD1 (5 bases). The CDR3 contains 13 residues. The V and J ends lost 5 bases and 4 bases respectively, with 11 bases between them. Germline CDR1 SGHTA, CDR2 FQGNSA. CDR3 region: CASSGAGGYGYTF. The CDR3 nucleotides are TGTGCCAGCAGCGGGGCCGGGGGCTATGGCTACACCTTC.

The sample holds a few counts of this clonotype. The chain uses TRBV18 and TRBJ2-5, with D possibly TRBD1 on 6 matching bases. The CDR3 is 15 residues long. V was shortened by 0 bases and J by 5 bases, with 13 bases between the two germline ends. Looked up from germline, CDR1 is KGHSH and CDR2 is LQKENI. The CDR3 loop reads CASSPPRGGMETQYF. CDR3 nucleotide sequence: TGTGCCAGCTCACCACCAAGAGGGGGTATGGAGACCCAGTACTTC.

The genes are TRBV7-8 and TRBJ1-4; D gene uncertain. Trimming stripped 3 bases from V and 4 bases from J, with 9 bases between. Germline CDR1 reads SGHVS; CDR2 reads FQNEAQ. The CDR3 length is 14 residues. The CDR3, as DNA: TGTGCCAGCAGCTTGACGTCCCTTAATGAAAAACTGTTTTTT. This translates into CASSLTSLNEKLFF.

This chain joins TRBV20-1 and TRBJ1-5; 10 bases agree with TRBD1. The V gene's germline CDR1 is DFQATT and CDR2 SNEGSKA (reference sequence). V lost 5 bases, J lost 5 bases, and 9 bases stayed unmatched. The CDR3 loop spans 15 amino acids. The CDR3 here is CSAERRDRGDQPQHF. The DNA for the CDR3 is TGCAGTGCTGAGCGCCGGGACAGGGGCGATCAGCCCCAGCATTTT.

This clonotype was seen only a few times. The rearrangement links TRBV28 to TRBJ2-3, with 13 positions matching TRBD2. The V gene's germline CDR1 is MDHEN and CDR2 SYDVKM. With V trimmed by 2 bases and J by 14 bases, 4 bases remained unmatched. This CDR3 region has 13 residues. CDR3 loop: CASSLRTSGSTYF. The CDR3 coding sequence is TGTGCCAGCAGTTTAAGGACTAGCGGGAGTACGTATTTT.

This sequence joins TRBV6-6 and TRBJ2-3; 7 bases are a match to TRBD1. In germline, CDR1 is MNHNY, CDR2 SVGAGI (reference sequence). This CDR3 contains 16 residues. V shed 6 bases, J shed 0 bases, and the junction held 9 bases outside the gene matches. CDR3 nucleotides: TGTGCCAGCAGAGACGACGCAGGGGGAAGCACAGATACGCAGTATTTT. It yields the protein CASRDDAGGSTDTQYF.

The V gene is TRBV7-2, the J gene TRBJ1-1, with 10 bases matching TRBD1. The CDR3 is made up of 15 amino acids. Germline lookup yields CDR1 SGHTA and CDR2 FQGNSA. After removal of 5 bases from V and 5 bases from J, the junction contained 8 bases not matched to a gene. The DNA for the CDR3 is TGTGCCAGCAGCCGACCGGACAGGGGGAGGACTGAAGCTTTCTTT. Translation gives CASSRPDRGRTEAFF.

The chain carries TRBV20-1 and TRBJ2-3; no definite D call. Trimming cost V 3 bases and J 5 bases, with 9 bases left between them. The germline V gene encodes CDR1 DFQATT and CDR2 SNEGSKA (reference sequence). This CDR3 has 12 residues. DNA for the CDR3: TGCAGTGCTAGGGAATCGGAAGATACGCAGTATTTT. Translation: CSARESEDTQYF.

This clonotype was seen more than once but under ten times. V and J are TRBV3-1 and TRBJ2-5; D remains unclear. The CDR3 length is 14 residues. Trimming removed 1 base from V and 7 bases from J, with 13 bases in between. CDR1 LGHDT and CDR2 YNNKEL come from the germline V gene (reference sequence). The CDR3 nucleotides are TGTGCCAGCAGCCAAGGGGCACGAGGAGTGACCCAGTACTTC. This gives the protein CASSQGARGVTQYF.

The sample holds a few counts of this clonotype. The chain carries TRBV28 and TRBJ2-5; possible D gene TRBD1, 6 bases. The CDR3 consists of 17 residues. The V gene's germline CDR1 is MDHEN and CDR2 SYDVKM. V gave up 6 bases and J gave up 5 bases, with 25 bases separating them. The CDR3 is CASSHRDIERPWETQYF. The CDR3 DNA is TGTGCCAGCAGCCACAGGGACATTGAACGCCCATGGGAGACCCAGTACTTC.

As DNA, the CDR3 is TGCAGCGTGGAGGCTAGCGGGGGAAGCTCCTACGAGCAGTACTTC. Amino acid sequence: CSVEASGGSSYEQYF. V gene TRBV29-1 combines with J gene TRBJ2-7; 10 nucleotides match TRBD2. Germline values: CDR1 SQVTM, CDR2 ANQGSEA. CDR3 length equals 15 residues. J lost 0 bases, V lost 6 bases, and 8 bases had no gene match.

Only a few counts were recorded for this clonotype. At one end, the junction sequence differs from germline, possibly due to a read error. The chain joins TRBV7-7 to TRBJ2-6; D call uncertain. The germline V gene encodes CDR1 SSHAT and CDR2 FNYEAQ (reference sequence). The CDR3 consists of 17 residues. The CDR3 loop is CASSLGPYLSGANVLTF. The CDR3 DNA follows: TGTGCTAGCAGCTTAGGTCCCTACCTCTCTGGGGCCAACGTCCTGACTTTC.

The chain uses TRBV20-1 and TRBJ1-6; perhaps TRBD1 as D (5 bases). In germline, CDR1 is DFQATT, CDR2 SNEGSKA (reference sequence). Trimming stripped 1 base from V and 10 bases from J, with 14 bases between. There are 14 residues in the CDR3. The CDR3 DNA reads TGCAGTGCTAGAGGTGTAGGGGAGGCCTCACCCCTCCACTTT. Translating gives CSARGVGEASPLHF.

This clonotype was detected a few times. J is TRBJ2-7 and V is TRBV7-2; tentative D call: TRBD1 (6 bases). V was shortened by 5 bases and J by 5 bases, with 16 bases between the two germline ends. Per the germline V gene, CDR1 is SGHTA and CDR2 is FQGNSA. This CDR3 is built from 14 residues. CDR3 DNA sequence: TGTGCCAGCAGCGAGGGGAGAGGGGGAAACGAGCAGTACTTC. As protein: CASSEGRGGNEQYF.

The table lists this clonotype with a few counts. The genes are TRBV20-1 and TRBJ1-4; 8 positions match TRBD1. This CDR3 has 14 residues. V was clipped by 6 bases and J by 8 bases; unmatched bases: 11. CDR1 is DFQATT, CDR2 SNEGSKA, per germline (reference sequence). The CDR3 DNA reads as TGCAGTGCATATAAAGGACAGGGAGGAGAAAAACTGTTTTTT. Translation: CSAYKGQGGEKLFF.

This clonotype has only a few counts. V is TRBV3-1 and J is TRBJ2-6; TRBD1 aligns across 9 bases. CDR1 is LGHDT and CDR2 is YNNKEL in the germline V gene (reference sequence). This CDR3 has 16 residues. After removal of 5 bases from V and 1 base from J, the junction contained 3 bases not matched to a gene. The CDR3 sequence is CASSSGQGSGANVLTF. CDR3 in DNA: TGTGCCAGCAGCTCGGGACAGGGTTCTGGGGCCAACGTCCTGACTTTC.

The chain uses TRBV28 and TRBJ1-5; D is possibly TRBD1 (6 bases). The CDR3 spans 15 residues. V was pared by 7 bases and J by 6 bases, with 19 bases between. Germline V gives CDR1 MDHEN, CDR2 SYDVKM. The CDR3 is CASNPSGGAGQPQHF. In DNA, the CDR3 is TGTGCCAGCAACCCTTCGGGGGGGGCCGGTCAGCCCCAGCATTTT.

The V gene is TRBV7-8, the J gene TRBJ1-5, with TRBD1 identical over 7 bases. CDR1 SGHVS and CDR2 FQNEAQ come from the germline V gene. V lost 1 base and J lost 3; bases outside the gene matches: 3. There are 15 residues in the CDR3. For the CDR3, the DNA is TGTGCCAGCAGCTTAGGACAGGGCCCCAATCAGCCCCAGCATTTT. Amino acids: CASSLGQGPNQPQHF.

This chain links TRBV28 with TRBJ2-4; no clear D. Trimming shortened V by 3 bases and J by 4 bases, and 13 bases separated the two germline ends. Per germline, CDR1 MDHEN and CDR2 SYDVKM. The CDR3 totals 15 residues. The DNA of the CDR3 is TGTGCCAGCAGTTTCGAAATTGGAGCAAAAAACATTCAGTACTTC. It is translated as CASSFEIGAKNIQYF.